This T cell receptor beta chain originates from a study of blood T cell repertoires in COVID-19 (dated by TCRdb to the early 2020s). Background for the entire study: Samples covering the acute and convalescent phases of COVID-19 were provided by collaborators in the United States, Italy and Spain. The prospective study material was composed of cDNA or gDNA derived from T cells, B-cell-depleted T cells, or PBMCs. The dataset comprised deeply sampled blood TCRbeta repertoires from subjects exposed to, actively infected with, or recovered from COVID-19. The repertoires were made available in a free public database intended to serve as a resource for research on the immune response to SARS-CoV-2. The samples were drawn from the first 160 participants of the ongoing ImmuneRACE study and from 1,254 subjects provided by 6 global collaborators. A de-identified subject ID, COVID-19 status, age in years and sex were almost always included in the sample metadata. Where available, HLA class I and class II types were taken from metadata supplied by the sample provider and were not determined by assay-based typing. Results and caveats for the whole study, not just this receptor: How much clinical and demographic metadata was included differed by source and by participant, and the metadata was provided uncurated.

This clone has only a few counts. The clone's antigen remains unknown. The sample holds no much larger clone one base away, and base qualities are not on file. The germline V gene encodes CDR1 MNHNY and CDR2 SVGAGI (reference sequence). The CDR3 covers 17 residues, taking in both the cysteine and the phenylalanine. Only the CDR3 region is kept as DNA, spanning 51 bases read in frame from base 1. The germline ends are 24 bases apart after V is trimmed by 5 bases and J by 5 bases. At one collaborating source in Seattle, patients were enrolled during active infection and were followed longitudinally through the course of disease. Each collaborating institution followed its own protocols to collect whole blood in K2EDTA tubes. Collaborator samples were shipped for TCRbeta analysis as frozen whole blood, isolated PBMCs, or DNA extracted from either sample type. TCRbeta CDR3 regions were amplified from genomic DNA by means of the immunoSEQ Assay, a bias-controlled multiplex PCR. The authors' analysis ran thus. Nucleated cell counts per sample were estimated from amplification of reference gene primers within the assay. To quantify the absolute abundance of each unique TCRbeta CDR3 rearrangement, sequence reads were collapsed and filtered. For each sample, productive Simpson clonality was calculated by taking the square root of Simpson's diversity index across productive rearrangements. TCRdb took this table from immuneACCESS and kept in-frame rearrangements with V and J called. Such tables lack part of the clones; where checked against another copy, unresolved V genes explain under half of the gap, and the rest is unexplained. For V, J and clone size, that table is used; D and trimming come from the DNA. Across this sample there are 200,000 to 250,000 clones, with more than 70% seen only once. 18% of the sample is in the top ten clones.

The rearrangement joined TRBV6-6 to TRBJ1-2; no confident D gene assignment can be made. Sequenced sample: peripheral blood. This clonotype was sampled from a man aged 50 to 60 with COVID-19, enrolled during active disease. The nucleotide sequence reads as follows: TGTGCCAGCAGTCCACCACCTTCGACCGCGGTAAGGTATGGCTACACCTTC. This encodes CASSPPPSTAVRYGYTF.